The rows below give T cell receptor beta chains drawn from one sample of a study of radiotherapy plus CTLA-4 blockade in lung cancer. Some clones are missing from TCRdb's copy, which holds only in-frame ones; the method was immunoSEQ multiplex PCR. The profile covers about 28,000 clones, with 79% appearing a single time and around 17% taken by the ten largest. The sequences come from peripheral blood, collected from a patient treated with radiotherapy plus ipilimumab. These TCRs come from a human donor with non-small cell lung cancer that progressed on radiotherapy plus ipilimumab. The CDR3 runs from the conserved cysteine through the conserved F or W. The D gene is left open where the match is weak. The size entry is marked missing in some rows and otherwise reads once, few, many or a size class.

V,D,J,size,CDR3,DNA
TRBV2,NA,TRBJ2-1,NA,CASSLGWNYNEQFF,TGTGCCAGCAGTTTAGGCTGGAATTACAATGAGCAGTTCTTC
TRBV18,NA,TRBJ1-4,NA,CASSPRATNEKLFF,TGTGCCAGCTCACCACGGGCGACTAATGAAAAACTGTTTTTT
TRBV6-5,NA,TRBJ2-7,NA,CASSYSVEQYF,TGTGCCAGCAGTTACTCGGTTGAGCAGTACTTC
TRBV9,NA,TRBJ2-5,NA,CASSVTGLGQETQYF,TGTGCCAGCAGCGTCACAGGTCTGGGGCAAGAGACCCAGTACTTC
TRBV25-1,NA,TRBJ2-2,once,CASSEFETHTGELFF,TGTGCCAGCAGTGAATTTGAGACACACACCGGGGAGCTGTTTTTT
TRBV6-5,NA,TRBJ2-1,few,CASSYSRLVDYNEQFF,TGTGCCAGCAGTTACTCGAGGCTAGTAGACTACAATGAGCAGTTCTTC
TRBV9,NA,TRBJ2-1,NA,CASSPSGTSPNEQFF,TGTGCCAGCAGCCCATCTGGGACGTCGCCCAATGAGCAGTTCTTC
TRBV18,TRBD2,TRBJ2-1,NA,CASSPNSGGEQFF,TGTGCCAGCTCACCAAACAGCGGGGGTGAGCAGTTCTTC
TRBV5-1,NA,TRBJ2-7,NA,CASSAGSPYEQYF,TGCGCCAGCAGTGCGGGCTCTCCCTACGAGCAGTACTTC
TRBV6-1,NA,TRBJ2-7,NA,CASRLGSFREQYF,TGTGCCAGCAGACTGGGTTCCTTTAGGGAGCAGTACTTC
TRBV19,NA,TRBJ1-5,NA,CASSTTGRGIQPQHF,TGTGCCAGTAGCACCACGGGACGCGGCATTCAGCCCCAGCATTTT
TRBV5-4,TRBD1,TRBJ1-1,few,CASSLEQGLTEAFF,TGTGCCAGCAGCTTGGAACAGGGGTTGACTGAAGCTTTCTTT
TRBV5-5,TRBD2,TRBJ2-3,NA,CASSLRLADFRDTQYF,TGTGCCAGCAGCCTGCGACTAGCGGACTTTCGAGATACGCAGTATTTT
TRBV28,TRBD1,TRBJ1-5,NA,CASSLQGDQPQHF,TGTGCCAGCAGCCTACAGGGGGATCAGCCCCAGCATTTT
TRBV4-1,NA,TRBJ2-3,once,CASSQGGGTDTQYF,TGCGCCAGCAGCCAAGGCGGGGGCACAGATACGCAGTATTTT
TRBV7-9,NA,TRBJ1-1,NA,CASSLGLMNTEAFF,TGTGCCAGCAGCTTAGGACTGATGAACACTGAAGCTTTCTTT
TRBV10-2,NA,TRBJ1-1,NA,CASREQGVGTEAFF,TGCGCCAGCAGAGAGCAGGGAGTTGGGACTGAAGCTTTCTTT
TRBV29-1,NA,TRBJ2-3,few,CSVRTGTDTQYF,TGCAGCGTTAGAACAGGCACAGATACGCAGTATTTT
TRBV28,NA,TRBJ1-5,NA,CASRPGPSSNQPQHF,TGTGCCAGCAGGCCGGGACCTTCTAGCAATCAGCCCCAGCATTTT
TRBV7-9,TRBD1,TRBJ1-3,few,CACQRDSSGNTIYF,TGTGCCTGTCAGAGGGACAGCTCTGGAAACACCATATATTTT
TRBV7-9,NA,TRBJ2-7,NA,CASSQINYEQYF,TGTGCCAGCAGCCAAATTAACTACGAGCAGTACTTC
TRBV9,TRBD1,TRBJ2-5,NA,CASSSLDRARETQYF,TGTGCCAGCAGCTCGCTGGACAGGGCGCGGGAGACCCAGTACTTC
TRBV7-8,NA,TRBJ1-4,NA,CASSSPIVGHGTNEKLFF,TGTGCCAGCAGCTCCCCTATAGTAGGGCATGGCACTAATGAAAAACTGTTTTTT
TRBV27,NA,TRBJ2-7,NA,CASSGSGYEQYF,TGTGCCAGCAGCGGAAGCGGTTACGAGCAGTACTTC
TRBV7-2,TRBD1,TRBJ1-4,NA,CASSPTGGREKLFF,TGTGCCAGCAGCCCGACAGGGGGCAGGGAAAAACTGTTTTTT
TRBV6-5,TRBD1,TRBJ2-5,NA,CASSYLRDRAKKTQYF,TGTGCCAGCAGTTATCTCCGGGACAGGGCGAAAAAGACCCAGTACTTC
TRBV11-3,NA,TRBJ2-7,NA,CASSLDRQSYEQYF,TGTGCCAGCAGCTTAGATCGGCAGTCATACGAGCAGTACTTC
TRBV28,NA,TRBJ2-5,few,CASSLGAVRYQETQYF,TGTGCCAGCAGTTTAGGAGCAGTCCGGTACCAAGAGACCCAGTACTTC
TRBV5-4,TRBD2,TRBJ2-1,NA,CASSLSLAGANEQFF,TGTGCCAGCAGCTTGAGTTTAGCGGGAGCTAATGAGCAGTTCTTC
TRBV4-1,TRBD1,TRBJ2-2,NA,CASSQRDRVTGELFF,TGCGCCAGCAGCCAACGGGACAGGGTGACCGGGGAGCTGTTTTTT
TRBV19,NA,TRBJ1-6,NA,CASSPVPGRNSPLHF,TGTGCCAGTAGCCCGGTCCCAGGGAGGAATTCACCCCTCCACTTT
TRBV7-2,NA,TRBJ2-3,NA,CASSTTGHGSDTQYF,TGTGCCAGCAGCACCACTGGGCACGGGTCAGATACGCAGTATTTT
TRBV18,TRBD1,TRBJ2-3,NA,CASSPPMTGRLTGTDTQYF,TGTGCCAGCTCACCACCGATGACAGGGAGACTCACCGGCACAGATACGCAGTATTTT
TRBV4-1,NA,TRBJ2-4,once,CASSQLSLTDDKDIQYF,TGCGCCAGCAGCCAACTAAGCCTGACGGATGACAAGGACATTCAGTACTTC
TRBV5-5,NA,TRBJ1-1,once,CASSRTGQTEAFF,TGTGCCAGCAGCCGGACGGGACAAACTGAAGCTTTCTTT
TRBV13,NA,TRBJ2-7,NA,CASALGRSSNEQYF,TGTGCCAGCGCCCTAGGACGGTCCAGTAACGAGCAGTACTTC
TRBV5-1,NA,TRBJ1-3,NA,CASSLDQSSGNTIYF,TGCGCCAGCAGCTTGGACCAGAGCTCTGGAAACACCATATATTTT
TRBV5-8,NA,TRBJ1-4,few,CASSFSASNEKLFF,TGTGCCAGCAGCTTTAGTGCTTCCAATGAAAAACTGTTTTTT
TRBV6-6,NA,TRBJ1-4,NA,CATGLSGKLFF,TGTGCCACCGGTCTCTCAGGGAAACTGTTTTTT
TRBV6-6,NA,TRBJ2-2,NA,CASSYFGGSNTGELFF,TGTGCCAGCAGTTACTTCGGTGGGTCGAACACCGGGGAGCTGTTTTTT
TRBV5-4,NA,TRBJ2-7,NA,CASSLGHDYEQYF,TGTGCCAGCAGCTTGGGACATGACTACGAGCAGTACTTC
TRBV6-6,NA,TRBJ1-5,few,CASSSPQDSNQPQHF,TGTGCCAGCAGTAGCCCCCAGGACAGCAATCAGCCCCAGCATTTT
TRBV5-8,TRBD1,TRBJ2-1,NA,CASSFRDRVNEQFF,TGTGCCAGCAGCTTCCGGGACAGGGTCAATGAGCAGTTCTTC
TRBV7-6,NA,TRBJ1-3,NA,CASGTGSGNTIYF,TGTGCCAGTGGGACGGGCTCTGGAAACACCATATATTTT
TRBV29-1,NA,TRBJ2-6,NA,CSVRESSGANVLTF,TGCAGCGTCCGAGAGAGCTCTGGGGCCAACGTCCTGACTTTC
TRBV2,TRBD1,TRBJ2-1,NA,CASTGQGAGEQFF,TGTGCCAGCACTGGACAGGGGGCGGGTGAGCAGTTCTTC
TRBV28,NA,TRBJ1-3,NA,CASSFEGPYSGNTIYF,TGTGCCAGCAGTTTCGAGGGGCCATACTCTGGAAACACCATATATTTT
TRBV6-1,NA,TRBJ2-7,NA,CASSAPDYEQYF,TGTGCCAGCAGTGCCCCCGACTACGAGCAGTACTTC
TRBV6-1,TRBD2,TRBJ2-1,NA,CASITSGGPYNEQFF,TGTGCCAGTATCACTAGCGGGGGGCCTTACAATGAGCAGTTCTTC
TRBV6-5,NA,TRBJ2-3,NA,CASSFRPRGDTQYF,TGTGCCAGCAGTTTCCGACCCAGAGGCGATACGCAGTATTTT
TRBV15,NA,TRBJ2-1,NA,CATSRDPIESSEQFF,TGTGCCACCAGCAGAGACCCCATAGAGTCGAGTGAGCAGTTCTTC
TRBV27,TRBD2,TRBJ2-5,NA,CASAELGGRETQYF,TGTGCCAGCGCCGAACTGGGAGGGAGGGAGACCCAGTACTTC
TRBV7-9,NA,TRBJ1-3,few,CASRPSSRGDTIYF,TGTGCCAGCAGACCAAGCTCCAGGGGTGACACCATATATTTT
TRBV28,NA,TRBJ1-3,NA,CASSLLDDSGNTIYF,TGTGCCAGCAGTTTACTGGACGATTCTGGAAACACCATATATTTT
TRBV7-2,NA,TRBJ2-7,NA,CASSSYRGSFADEQYF,TGTGCCAGCAGCTCCTATCGGGGAAGCTTTGCGGACGAGCAGTACTTC
TRBV5-6,NA,TRBJ2-6,NA,CASSLPASGANVLTF,TGTGCCAGCAGCTTGCCGGCCTCTGGGGCCAACGTCCTGACTTTC
TRBV19,TRBD1,TRBJ1-5,NA,CASSITGTGTQPQHF,TGTGCCAGTAGTATAACGGGGACAGGGACTCAGCCCCAGCATTTT
TRBV6-5,TRBD1,TRBJ2-7,NA,CASSLDRGIYEQYF,TGTGCCAGCAGTCTCGACAGGGGAATCTACGAGCAGTACTTC